These T cell receptor beta chains were read from a single sample in a study of OX40 agonist ivuxolimab in advanced cancers. Repertoires were generated with immunoSEQ multiplex PCR, while TCRdb's copy carries only in-frame clones and drops some. The table records roughly 70,000 clones, 86% of them present only once. This specimen consisted of CD4+ or CD8+ T cells sorted from blood, obtained in a trial of the OX40 agonist ivuxolimab. All receptors derive from an adult with an advanced solid tumor such as melanoma, head and neck, liver or kidney cancer. The conserved cysteine and the conserved F or W are not part of the CDR3 here.

TRBJ1-1	12	TRBV7-3	ASSPTGADTEAF
TRBJ2-2	12	TRBV2	ASRNRAEAGELF
TRBJ1-3	13	TRBV2	ASRLGPLSGNTIY
TRBJ2-3	15	TRBV29-1	SVEGLAGGLSTDTQY
TRBJ2-1	11	TRBV19	ASSTQGANEQF
TRBJ1-5	13	TRBV2	ASSEDSQFNQPQH
TRBJ1-1	12	TRBV28	ASTPTGTYTEAF
TRBJ2-1	12	TRBV29-1	SGQGILSYNEQF
TRBJ1-2	11	TRBV2	ASSESGIWGYT
TRBJ1-2	13	TRBV4-2	ASSQNRALDYGYT
TRBJ2-6	15	TRBV2	ASSVAGSTSGANVLT
TRBJ1-5	12	TRBV2	ASSLAMNNQPQH
TRBJ2-5	11	TRBV4-1	ASSQGALETQY
TRBJ2-7	15	TRBV7-8	ASSPGSALDSSYEQY
TRBJ1-6	14	TRBV7-2	ASSLAPQGADSPLH
TRBJ2-7	13	TRBV5-1	ASSLMGTGIDEQY
TRBJ1-4	15	TRBV5-6	ASSSAEQGRSNEKLF
TRBJ2-2	14	TRBV12-5	ASGLVVTRATGELF
TRBJ1-5	14	TRBV18	ASSQGRRDSNQPQH
TRBJ2-7	10	TRBV5-3	ASSSQAVGQY
TRBJ1-1	12	TRBV5-1	ASGDGGGGTEAF
TRBJ2-5	11	TRBV2	ASGRGAGETQY
TRBJ2-7	9	TRBV6-1	ASRVPYEQY
TRBJ1-2	11	TRBV7-2	ASSPDGGYGYT
TRBJ1-1	11	TRBV5-6	ASSRWGRSEAF
TRBJ2-5	11	TRBV7-9	ASSPRGPETQY
TRBJ2-2	11	TRBV27	ASSFFTDRELF
TRBJ1-3	12	TRBV6-5	ASSYADSGNTIY
TRBJ2-2	11	TRBV6-6	ASSLTGTGELF
TRBJ2-1	11	TRBV5-1	ASSAGQGVDKF